Following are 8 T cell receptor beta chains from one sample sequenced in a study of technical replicates of blood from several donors. Data came from immunoSEQ multiplex PCR; TCRdb stores just in-frame clones and leaves some out. The sample lists approximately 75,000 clones, approximately 96% occurring once. Sequenced material: T cells isolated from PBMCs. The source is a human donor in good health.

The chain has TRBV7-9 and TRBJ1-1; TRBD1 agrees at 7 bases. CDR1 and CDR2 (germline): SEHNR, FQNEAQ (reference sequence). Germline trimming cut 6 bases from V and 2 bases from J; bases unmatched to any gene: 6. The CDR3 is made up of 14 amino acids. The chain's CDR3 is CASRPGQLNTEAFF. CDR3 in DNA: TGTGCCAGCAGGCCGGGACAGCTTAACACTGAAGCTTTCTTT.

The CDR3 sequence is CASSASYVYQPQHF. The CDR3 DNA is TGTGCCAGCAGTGCCTCCTATGTGTATCAGCCCCAGCATTTT. This chain links TRBV28 with TRBJ1-5; D gene ambiguous. There are 14 residues in the CDR3. Germline CDR1 MDHEN, CDR2 SYDVKM. Trimming took 5 bases from V and 5 from J, leaving 13 bases between them.

The V and J genes are TRBV5-4 and TRBJ2-3; no reliable D call. Germline V gene lookup returns CDR1 SGHNT and CDR2 YYREEE (reference sequence). The V end was cut by 1 base, the J end by 4 bases, with 13 bases between. The CDR3 is 15 residues long. CDR3 protein: CASSLSVDPADTQYF. CDR3 nucleotide sequence: TGTGCCAGCAGCTTGTCCGTAGATCCTGCAGATACGCAGTATTTT.

The sample holds one count of this clone. V and J are TRBV13 and TRBJ2-1; 8 nucleotides line up with TRBD2. This CDR3 is 12 amino acids long. The germline V gene has CDR1 PRHDT and CDR2 FYEKMQ (reference sequence). V shed 8 bases, J shed 5 bases, and the junction held 2 bases outside the gene matches. DNA of the CDR3: TGTGCCAGCGTAGCGGGAAACAATGAGCAGTTCTTC. It translates to CASVAGNNEQFF. Full variable domain (missing parts from reference TRBV13 and TRBJ2-1): AAGVIQSPRHLIKEKRETATLKCYPIPRHDTVYWYQQGPGQDPQFLISFYEKMQSDKGSIPDRFSAQQFSDYHSELNMSSLELGDSALYFCASVAGNNEQFFGPGTRLTVL.

J is TRBJ1-3 and V is TRBV7-2, with D tentatively TRBD1 (5 bases). With 5 bases removed from V and 4 bases from J, the gap between germline ends came to 9 bases. Germline V gene data show CDR1 as SGHTA and CDR2 as FQGNSA. The CDR3 has 13 residues. The CDR3 is CASSDRTGNTIYF. CDR3 DNA: TGTGCCAGCAGCGACAGAACGGGAAACACCATATATTTT.

The chain recombines TRBV27 with TRBJ2-7, with D possibly TRBD2 on 5 matching bases. The V end lost 4 bases, the J end lost 0 bases, and 13 bases lay between the germline ends. The CDR3 is 15 residues long. Per the germline V gene, CDR1 is MNHEY and CDR2 is SMNVEV (reference sequence). The CDR3 sequence: CASSSNGLYSYEQYF. CDR3 nucleotides: TGTGCCAGCAGTTCGAACGGACTGTACTCCTACGAGCAGTACTTC.

The CDR3 protein is CASSSLDREVQYF. The CDR3 DNA is TGTGCCAGCAGCTCCTTGGACAGGGAAGTGCAGTACTTC. This chain connects TRBV11-2 to TRBJ2-7, with 8 bases that match TRBD1. V was pared by 4 bases and J by 9 bases, with 8 bases of the junction left unmatched. Germline CDR1 is SGHAT and CDR2 is FQNNGV. This CDR3 comprises 13 residues.

This chain links TRBV2 with TRBJ1-2; D gene ambiguous. This CDR3 contains 13 residues. The ends were cut back, 3 bases at V and 4 bases at J, with 9 bases in the middle. Germline values: CDR1 SNHLY, CDR2 FYNNEI. CDR3 region: CASSDGWSYGYTF. DNA of the CDR3: TGTGCCAGCAGTGACGGGTGGTCCTATGGCTACACCTTC.